The TCR beta chain under discussion was sequenced for a study of identical twins. The CDR3 covers 15 residues. Germline assignment: CDR1 SGHVS and CDR2 FQNEAQ. The V end was cut by 0 bases, the J end by 4 bases, with 10 bases between. MiXCR was run by TCRdb on the 5' RACE reads, yielding one entry per CDR3 protein. The sample holds roughly 500,000 distinct CDR3 sequences, 20% to 25% seen once. The data also belong to a second study, concerning T cells expressing NK-cell markers.

The clonotype was recovered from a woman aged 18-35 years in good health. This chain connects TRBV7-8 to TRBJ2-1; D remains ambiguous. Sequences were obtained from CD4+ T cells sorted from blood. The CDR3 sequence is CASSLASRRYNEQFF. The DNA for the CDR3 is TGTGCCAGCAGCTTAGCGAGTCGGCGGTACAATGAGCAGTTCTTC.